Listed here are 23 T cell receptor beta chains from one sample, sequenced in a study of shared clonotypes between healthy human individuals. Assay used: immunoSEQ multiplex PCR; TCRdb lists only in-frame clones, some missing. The sample holds about 1.1 million clones, roughly 74% seen once. The sample taken for sequencing was memory CD4+ T cells from PBMCs. Subset here: CD45RA-negative fraction. Every receptor here comes from a man aged 18 to 30 in good health. Some clones in this sample may be carry-over from other donors' samples.

V gene TRBV27 combines with J gene TRBJ2-2; D call uncertain. Germline V CDR1 and CDR2: MNHEY, SMNVEV (reference sequence). Trimming pared 5 bases from V and 4 bases from J, leaving 5 bases between. The CDR3 is 12 residues long. CDR3 amino acids: CASSNPTGELFF. The CDR3 nucleotides are TGTGCCAGCAGTAACCCCACCGGGGAGCTGTTTTTT.

J is TRBJ1-5 and V is TRBV15; D gene unclear. Per germline, CDR1 LNHNV and CDR2 YYDKDF (reference sequence). The CDR3 spans 13 residues. V was pared by 2 bases and J by 6 bases, with 8 bases between. The CDR3 DNA is TGTGCCACCAGCAGATACCAGGCTCAGCCCCAGCATTTT. This codes for CATSRYQAQPQHF.

In its sample, this clone was seen once. The chain employs TRBV29-1 and TRBJ2-1; D may correspond to TRBD1 or TRBD2 (9 bases each). This CDR3 is 17 amino acids long. Trimming left V 7 bases short and J 7 bases short, with 29 bases between. Per the germline V gene, CDR1 is SQVTM and CDR2 is ANQGSEA. This CDR3 is CSATGGGFFSGRNEQFF. CDR3 coding DNA: TGCAGCGCCACAGGGGGCGGCTTTTTTAGCGGGAGAAATGAGCAGTTCTTC.

The chain employs TRBV28 and TRBJ2-7; 12 positions agree with TRBD2. V shed 5 bases and J 2 bases; nucleotides not matched to a gene: 4. This CDR3 is built from 15 residues. Germline CDR1 reads MDHEN; CDR2 reads SYDVKM. The DNA for the CDR3 is TGTGCCAGCAGTACCAGGACTAGCGGGACCTACGAGCAGTACTTC. This codes for CASSTRTSGTYEQYF.

A single count supports this clone. This chain uses TRBV5-1 with TRBJ2-7; TRBD1 might be the D (6 bases). CDR3 length: 16 amino acids. Germline V gene lookup returns CDR1 SGHRS and CDR2 YFSETQ. Trimming pared 3 bases from V and 0 bases from J, leaving 16 bases between. The CDR3 reads CASSWTTGGGSYEQYF. In nucleotides, the CDR3 is TGCGCCAGCAGCTGGACAACTGGGGGCGGCTCCTACGAGCAGTACTTC.

This sequence joins TRBV7-9 and TRBJ2-3; possible D gene TRBD2, 6 bases. With 3 bases removed from V and 6 bases from J, the gap between germline ends came to 25 bases. Germline CDR1 and CDR2: SEHNR and FQNEAQ (reference sequence). CDR3 length equals 18 residues. For the CDR3, the DNA is TGTGCCAGCAGCTTCGGGACGGTGAAAGCGGGTTATCGCGATACGCAGTATTTT. Amino acid sequence: CASSFGTVKAGYRDTQYF.

The chain uses TRBV28 and TRBJ1-2, with a possible D match to TRBD1 (5 bases). The CDR3 is 14 residues long. Germline loops: CDR1 MDHEN, CDR2 SYDVKM. V was shortened by 1 base and J by 5 bases, with 11 bases between the two germline ends. CDR3 nucleotide sequence: TGTGCCAGCAGTTTATCCGGGACCAGATATGGCTACACCTTC. Amino acids: CASSLSGTRYGYTF.

Worth noting for this clone: Other DNA variants within this sample encode the same CDR3. This chain uses TRBV5-6 with TRBJ2-1; D ambiguous. The CDR3 has 15 amino acids. Germline V lookup: CDR1 SGHDT, CDR2 YYEEEE. Between the trimmed V and J ends, which lost 0 bases and 0 bases, there was a span of 7 bases. This chain's CDR3 is CASSLGVSSYNEQFF. CDR3 nucleotides: TGTGCCAGCAGCTTGGGGGTGAGCTCCTACAATGAGCAGTTCTTC.

J is TRBJ2-6 and V is TRBV28, with D perhaps matching TRBD2 (6 bases). CDR1 and CDR2 from the germline V gene are MDHEN and SYDVKM. Trimming stripped 7 bases from V and 1 base from J, with 11 bases between. This CDR3 is 15 amino acids long. The DNA for the CDR3 is TGTGCCAGCACCCTCGGGGGATCTGGGGCCAACGTCCTGACTTTC. Translation gives CASTLGGSGANVLTF.

This clone appeared a few times. The rearrangement joins TRBV6-5 to TRBJ2-7; tentative D call: TRBD2 (6 bases). Per germline, CDR1 MNHEY and CDR2 SVGAGI. This CDR3 spans 12 amino acids. Trimming took 6 bases from V and 7 from J, leaving 13 bases between them. The CDR3 DNA follows: TGTGCCAGCAGGGGGACTGGATGGGAGCAGTACTTC. Residues: CASRGTGWEQYF.

The chain links TRBV5-1 to TRBJ2-3, with D possibly TRBD1 on 6 matching bases. V was shortened by 0 bases and J by 2 bases, with 13 bases between the two germline ends. The CDR3 runs 16 residues. Germline lookup yields CDR1 SGHRS and CDR2 YFSETQ. CDR3 loop: CASSLARQADTDTQYF. The CDR3 DNA reads TGCGCCAGCAGCTTGGCCCGACAGGCCGACACAGATACGCAGTATTTT.

CDR3 loop: CASSQVGQLTYEQYF. For the CDR3, the DNA is TGTGCCAGCAGCCAGGTAGGGCAGCTAACCTACGAGCAGTACTTC. V usage is TRBV28 and J usage is TRBJ2-7; D gene ambiguous. CDR1 MDHEN and CDR2 SYDVKM come from the germline V gene. The CDR3 covers 15 residues. Trimming removed 6 bases at V and 2 bases at J, with 17 bases between.

The chain uses TRBV9 and TRBJ2-3; a possible D gene is TRBD2 (5 bases). This CDR3 contains 16 residues. Germline CDR1 is SGDLS and CDR2 is YYNGEE. The V gene lost 0 bases and the J gene lost 6 bases, with 17 bases spanning the gap. CDR3 protein: CASSVGASSRWDTQYF. In DNA form, the CDR3 reads TGTGCCAGCAGCGTAGGAGCTAGCTCGAGGTGGGATACGCAGTATTTT.

The rearrangement links TRBV5-8 to TRBJ2-5; D possibly corresponds to TRBD2 (5 bases). V dropped 3 bases and J dropped 2 bases, with 20 bases sitting between them. The CDR3 runs 17 residues. Per germline, CDR1 SGHTS and CDR2 YDEGEE. CDR3 residues: CASSWWGAGREQETQYF. The DNA for the CDR3 is TGTGCCAGCAGCTGGTGGGGTGCGGGCCGGGAACAAGAGACCCAGTACTTC.

Concerning this clone itself: A much larger clonotype is one base distant, so this may be a read error. The V and J genes are TRBV6-5 and TRBJ1-1; D ambiguous. Germline CDR1 reads MNHEY; CDR2 reads SVGAGI. The CDR3 is made up of 14 amino acids. This CDR3 reads CTSSYYRGNTEAFF. The DNA for the CDR3 is TGTACCAGCAGTTATTACCGGGGGAACACTGAAGCTTTCTTT.

This sequence joins TRBV14 and TRBJ2-5; no firm D call. The V end lost 8 bases, the J end lost 7 bases, and 17 bases lay between the germline ends. CDR1 is SGHDN, CDR2 FVKESK, per germline. The CDR3 spans 13 residues. The CDR3 DNA follows: TGTGCCAGCCGACTCGGTTGGAACGGGACCCAGTACTTC. Translated: CASRLGWNGTQYF.

Details on this clone: The same CDR3 is also encoded by other DNA sequences in this sample. The rearrangement joins TRBV6-5 to TRBJ1-5; D might be TRBD1 (5 bases). Germline lookup yields CDR1 MNHEY and CDR2 SVGAGI. Trimming took 5 bases from V and 2 from J, leaving 7 bases between them. The CDR3 length is 13 residues. CDR3 in amino acids: CASSGTGNQPQHF. CDR3 DNA: TGTGCCAGCAGTGGGACGGGCAATCAGCCCCAGCATTTT.

The genes are TRBV28 and TRBJ2-1, with 10 bases fitting TRBD1. The J segment lost 7 bases and the V segment lost 5 bases, leaving 11 bases of the junction unmatched. CDR1 MDHEN and CDR2 SYDVKM come from the germline V gene. The CDR3 is made up of 16 amino acids. The DNA for the CDR3 is TGTGCCAGCAGTCTGACCCGGGACAGGGGATGGAATGAGCAGTTCTTC. Protein product: CASSLTRDRGWNEQFF.

Turning to this clone: Other DNA sequences in the same sample also yield this CDR3. The chain joins TRBV5-4 to TRBJ2-7; 12 positions agree with TRBD2. The trim removed 0 bases at V and 1 base at J, leaving 2 bases unmatched. Germline V gene sequence: CDR1 SGHNT, CDR2 YYREEE (reference sequence). The CDR3 totals 16 residues. The CDR3 sequence: CASSLVLAGGSYEQYF. As DNA, the CDR3 is TGTGCCAGCAGCTTGGTTCTAGCGGGAGGGTCCTACGAGCAGTACTTC.

The rearrangement uses TRBV28 and TRBJ2-4; the D call may be TRBD1 or TRBD2 (5 bases each). V lost 7 bases and J lost 0, with 10 bases in between. Per the germline V gene, CDR1 is MDHEN and CDR2 is SYDVKM. CDR3 length: 14 residues. CDR3: CASTPGTAKNIQYF. CDR3 bases: TGTGCCAGCACCCCCGGGACAGCCAAAAACATTCAGTACTTC.

The chain uses TRBV9 and TRBJ2-3; 9 positions match TRBD1. The CDR3 is made up of 14 amino acids. Trimming removed 3 bases from V and 4 bases from J; junction bases left unmatched: 3. Germline lookup yields CDR1 SGDLS and CDR2 YYNGEE. CDR3 bases: TGTGCCAGCAGCGACGACAGGGGGGCAGATACGCAGTATTTT. Translated, it gives CASSDDRGADTQYF.

The chain links TRBV6-4 to TRBJ2-5; TRBD2 might be the D (6 bases). CDR3 length: 15 amino acids. The germline V gene has CDR1 MRHNA and CDR2 SNTAGT. Trimming removed 3 bases at V and 5 bases at J, with 16 bases between. CDR3: CASSDVAGRRETQYF. CDR3 DNA sequence: TGTGCCAGCAGTGATGTGGCAGGGAGGCGCGAGACCCAGTACTTC.

CDR3 sequence (DNA): TGTGCCAGCAGTTTATGGGGGGGGCTGGGGTACGAGCAGTACTTC. Translation: CASSLWGGLGYEQYF. The chain uses TRBV27 and TRBJ2-7; possibly TRBD2 for D (7 bases). CDR3 size: 15 residues. The germline CDR1 and CDR2 sequences are MNHEY and SMNVEV (reference sequence). V lost 1 base to trimming and J lost 4 bases, with 14 bases between them.